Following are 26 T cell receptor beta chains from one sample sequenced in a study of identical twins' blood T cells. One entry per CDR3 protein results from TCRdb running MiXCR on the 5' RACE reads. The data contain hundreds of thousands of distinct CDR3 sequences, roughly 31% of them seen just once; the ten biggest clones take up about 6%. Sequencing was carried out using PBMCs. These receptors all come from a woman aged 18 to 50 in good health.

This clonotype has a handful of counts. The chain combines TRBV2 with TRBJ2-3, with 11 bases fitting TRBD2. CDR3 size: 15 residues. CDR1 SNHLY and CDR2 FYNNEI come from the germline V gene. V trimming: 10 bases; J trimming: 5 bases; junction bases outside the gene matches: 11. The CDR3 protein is CATSSGTSGLDTQYF. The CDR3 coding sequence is TGTGCCACTTCCTCCGGGACTAGCGGCTTAGATACGCAGTATTTT.

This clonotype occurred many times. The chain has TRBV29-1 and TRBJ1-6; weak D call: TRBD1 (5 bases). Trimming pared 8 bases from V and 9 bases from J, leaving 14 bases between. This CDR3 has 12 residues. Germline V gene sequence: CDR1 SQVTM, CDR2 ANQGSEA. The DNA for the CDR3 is TGCAGCCGCAAGGCAGGGAGTTCACCCCTCCACTTT. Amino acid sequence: CSRKAGSSPLHF.

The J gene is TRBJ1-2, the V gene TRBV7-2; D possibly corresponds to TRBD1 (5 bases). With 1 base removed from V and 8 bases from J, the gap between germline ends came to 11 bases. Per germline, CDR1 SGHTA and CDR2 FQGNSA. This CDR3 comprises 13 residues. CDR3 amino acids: CASSLDRYGGYTF. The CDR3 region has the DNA TGTGCCAGCAGCTTAGACAGGTACGGAGGCTACACCTTC. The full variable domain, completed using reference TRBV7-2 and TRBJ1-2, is GAGVSQSPSNKVTEKGKDVELRCDPISGHTALYWYRQSLGQGLEFLIYFQGNSAPDKSGLPSDRFSAERTGGSVSTLTIQRTQQEDSAVYLCASSLDRYGGYTFGSGTRLTVV.

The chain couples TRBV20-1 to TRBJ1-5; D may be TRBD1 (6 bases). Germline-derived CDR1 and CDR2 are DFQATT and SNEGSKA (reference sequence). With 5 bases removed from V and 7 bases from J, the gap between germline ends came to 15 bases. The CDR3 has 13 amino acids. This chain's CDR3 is CSAVVGAGQPQHF. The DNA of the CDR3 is TGCAGTGCTGTTGTGGGGGCAGGGCAGCCCCAGCATTTT.

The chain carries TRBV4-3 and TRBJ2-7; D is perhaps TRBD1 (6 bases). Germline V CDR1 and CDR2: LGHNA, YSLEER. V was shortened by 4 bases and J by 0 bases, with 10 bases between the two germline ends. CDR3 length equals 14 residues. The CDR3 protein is CASSRGQFSYEQYF. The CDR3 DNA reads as TGCGCCAGCAGCCGTGGACAGTTCTCCTACGAGCAGTACTTC.

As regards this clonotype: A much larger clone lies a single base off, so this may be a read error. The CDR3 bases are TGTACCAGCAGCGTAGGGTGGGGCAGGCACACTGAAGCTTTCTTT. Its translation: CTSSVGWGRHTEAFF. The J gene is TRBJ1-1, the V gene TRBV9; weak D call: TRBD1 (5 bases). CDR3 length: 15 amino acids. Germline values: CDR1 SGDLS, CDR2 YYNGEE.

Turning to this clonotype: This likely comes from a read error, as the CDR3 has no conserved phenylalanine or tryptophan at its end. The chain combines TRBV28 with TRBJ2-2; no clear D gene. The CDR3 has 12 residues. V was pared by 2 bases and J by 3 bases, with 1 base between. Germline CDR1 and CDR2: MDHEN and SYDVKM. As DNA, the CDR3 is TGTGCCAGCAGTTTAGACACCGGGGAGCTGTTTCTT. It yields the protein CASSLDTGELFL.

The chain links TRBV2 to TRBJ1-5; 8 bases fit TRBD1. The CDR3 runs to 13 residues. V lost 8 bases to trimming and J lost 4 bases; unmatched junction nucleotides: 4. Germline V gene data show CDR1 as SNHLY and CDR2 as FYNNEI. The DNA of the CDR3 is TGTGCCAGCGGGGGACAGGTTAATCAGCCCCAGCATTTT. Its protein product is CASGGQVNQPQHF.

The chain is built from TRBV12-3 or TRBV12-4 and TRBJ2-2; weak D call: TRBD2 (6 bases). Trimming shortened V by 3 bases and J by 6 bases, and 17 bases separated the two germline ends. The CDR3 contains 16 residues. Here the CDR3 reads CASSFNGRGWAGELFF. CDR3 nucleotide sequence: TGTGCCAGCAGTTTTAACGGGAGAGGATGGGCCGGGGAGCTGTTTTTT.

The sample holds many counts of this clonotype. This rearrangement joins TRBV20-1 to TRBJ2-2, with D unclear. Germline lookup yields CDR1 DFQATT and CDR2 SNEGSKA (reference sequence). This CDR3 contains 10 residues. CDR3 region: CSAFAGELFF. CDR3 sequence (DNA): TGCAGCGCATTTGCCGGGGAGCTGTTTTTT.

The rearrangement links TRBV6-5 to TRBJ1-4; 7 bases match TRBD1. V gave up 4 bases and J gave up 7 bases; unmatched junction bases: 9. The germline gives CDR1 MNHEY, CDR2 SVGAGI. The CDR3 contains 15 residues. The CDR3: CASSWRGQAFEKLFF. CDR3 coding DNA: TGTGCCAGCAGTTGGAGAGGACAGGCCTTTGAAAAACTGTTTTTT.

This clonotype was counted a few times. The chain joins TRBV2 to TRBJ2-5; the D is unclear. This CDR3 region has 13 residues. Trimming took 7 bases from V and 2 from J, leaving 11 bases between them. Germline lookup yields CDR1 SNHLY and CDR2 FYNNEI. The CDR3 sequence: CASIRGSQETQYF. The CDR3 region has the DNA TGTGCCAGCATACGTGGATCTCAAGAGACCCAGTACTTC.

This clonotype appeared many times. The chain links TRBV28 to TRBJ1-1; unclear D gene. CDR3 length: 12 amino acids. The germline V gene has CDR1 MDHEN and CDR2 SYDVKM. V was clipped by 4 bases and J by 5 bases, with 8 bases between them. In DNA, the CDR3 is TGTGCCAGCAGTTCTGAATGGACTGAAGCTTTCTTT. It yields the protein CASSSEWTEAFF.

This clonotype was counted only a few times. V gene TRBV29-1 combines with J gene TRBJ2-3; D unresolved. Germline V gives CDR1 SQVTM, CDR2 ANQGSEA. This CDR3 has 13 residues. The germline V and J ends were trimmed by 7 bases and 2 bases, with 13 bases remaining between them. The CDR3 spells CSGGLGTTDTQYF. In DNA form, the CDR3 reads TGCAGCGGTGGGCTGGGAACCACAGATACGCAGTATTTT.

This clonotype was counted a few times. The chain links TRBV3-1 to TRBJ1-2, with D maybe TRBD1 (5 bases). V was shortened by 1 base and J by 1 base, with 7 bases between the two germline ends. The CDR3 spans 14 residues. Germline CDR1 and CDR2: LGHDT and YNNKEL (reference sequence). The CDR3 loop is CASSQGGRNYGYTF. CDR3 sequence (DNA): TGTGCCAGCAGCCAAGGGGGCCGTAACTATGGCTACACCTTC. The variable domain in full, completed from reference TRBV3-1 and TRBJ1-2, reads DTAVSQTPKYLVTQMGNDKSIKCEQNLGHDTMYWYKQDSKKFLKIMFSYNNKELIINETVPNRFSPKSPDKAHLNLHINSLELGDSAVYFCASSQGGRNYGYTFGSGTRLTVV.

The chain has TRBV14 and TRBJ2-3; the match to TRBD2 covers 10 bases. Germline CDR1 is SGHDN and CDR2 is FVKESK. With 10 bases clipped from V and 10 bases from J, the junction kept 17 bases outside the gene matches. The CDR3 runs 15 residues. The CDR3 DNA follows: TGTGCCACCTCAACCGGACTAGCGGAGACGTCCTCGCAGTATTTT. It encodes CATSTGLAETSSQYF.

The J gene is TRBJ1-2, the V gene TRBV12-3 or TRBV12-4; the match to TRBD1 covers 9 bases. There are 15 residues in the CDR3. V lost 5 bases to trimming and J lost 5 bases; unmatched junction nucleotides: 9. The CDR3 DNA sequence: TGTGCCAGCAGTCCCCTTAGGGACAGGGCTTATGGCTACACCTTC. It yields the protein CASSPLRDRAYGYTF.

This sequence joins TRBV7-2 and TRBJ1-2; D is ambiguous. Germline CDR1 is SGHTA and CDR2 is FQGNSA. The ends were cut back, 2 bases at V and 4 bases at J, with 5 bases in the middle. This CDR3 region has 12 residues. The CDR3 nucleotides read TGTGCCAGCAGCTTACAGCTCTATGGCTACACCTTC. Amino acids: CASSLQLYGYTF. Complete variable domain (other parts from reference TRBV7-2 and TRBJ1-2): GAGVSQSPSNKVTEKGKDVELRCDPISGHTALYWYRQSLGQGLEFLIYFQGNSAPDKSGLPSDRFSAERTGGSVSTLTIQRTQQEDSAVYLCASSLQLYGYTFGSGTRLTVV.

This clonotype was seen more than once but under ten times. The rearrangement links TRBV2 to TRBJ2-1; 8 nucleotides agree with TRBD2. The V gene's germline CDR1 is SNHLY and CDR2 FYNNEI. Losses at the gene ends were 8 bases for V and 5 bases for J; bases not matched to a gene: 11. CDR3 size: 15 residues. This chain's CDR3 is CASGRRTSIDNEQFF. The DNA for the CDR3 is TGTGCCAGCGGTAGAAGGACTAGCATCGACAATGAGCAGTTCTTC.

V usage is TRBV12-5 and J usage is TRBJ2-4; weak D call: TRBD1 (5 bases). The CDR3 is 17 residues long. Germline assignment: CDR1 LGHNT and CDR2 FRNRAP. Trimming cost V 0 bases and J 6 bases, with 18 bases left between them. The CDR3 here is CASGLVVRQGVGNIQYF. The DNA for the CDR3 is TGTGCTAGTGGTTTGGTCGTCCGACAAGGGGTTGGAAACATTCAGTACTTC.

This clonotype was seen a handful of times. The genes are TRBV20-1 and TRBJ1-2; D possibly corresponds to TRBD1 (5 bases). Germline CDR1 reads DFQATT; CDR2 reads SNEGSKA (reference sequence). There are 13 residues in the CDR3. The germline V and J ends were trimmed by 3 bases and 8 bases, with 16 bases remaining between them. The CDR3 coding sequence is TGCAGTGCTAGGCAGGGAGGGTTGTGGGGCTACACCTTC. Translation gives CSARQGGLWGYTF.

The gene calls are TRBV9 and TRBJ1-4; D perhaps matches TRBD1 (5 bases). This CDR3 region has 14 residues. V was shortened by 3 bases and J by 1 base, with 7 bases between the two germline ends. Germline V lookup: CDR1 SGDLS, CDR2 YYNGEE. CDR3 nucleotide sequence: TGTGCCAGCAGCGCCGACAGAACTAATGAAAAACTGTTTTTT. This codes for CASSADRTNEKLFF.

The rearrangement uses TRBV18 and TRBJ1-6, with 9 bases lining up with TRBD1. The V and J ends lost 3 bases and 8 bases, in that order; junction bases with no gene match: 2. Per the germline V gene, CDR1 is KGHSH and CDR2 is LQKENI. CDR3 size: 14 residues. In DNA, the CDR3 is TGTGCCAGCTCACCGGGACAGGGAGATTCACCCCTCCACTTT. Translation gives CASSPGQGDSPLHF. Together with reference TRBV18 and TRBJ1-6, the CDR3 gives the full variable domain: NAGVMQNPRHLVRRRGQEARLRCSPMKGHSHVYWYRQLPEEGLKFMVYLQKENIIDESGMPKERFSAEFPKEGPSILRIQQVVRGDSAAYFCASSPGQGDSPLHFGNGTRLTVT.

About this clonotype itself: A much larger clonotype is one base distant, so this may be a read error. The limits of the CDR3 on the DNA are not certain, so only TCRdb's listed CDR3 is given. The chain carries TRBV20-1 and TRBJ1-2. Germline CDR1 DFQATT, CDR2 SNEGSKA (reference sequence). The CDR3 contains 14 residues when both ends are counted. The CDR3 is CSALAGVPNYGCTF.

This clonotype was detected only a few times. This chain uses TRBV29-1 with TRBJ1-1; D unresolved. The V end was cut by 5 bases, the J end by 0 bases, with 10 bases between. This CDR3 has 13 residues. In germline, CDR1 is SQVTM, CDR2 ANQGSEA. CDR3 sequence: CSVPGLLNTEAFF. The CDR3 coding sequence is TGCAGCGTTCCCGGACTCTTGAACACTGAAGCTTTCTTT.

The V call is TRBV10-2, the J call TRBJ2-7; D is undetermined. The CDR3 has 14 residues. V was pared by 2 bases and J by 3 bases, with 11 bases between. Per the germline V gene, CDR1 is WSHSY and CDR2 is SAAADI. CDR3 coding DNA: TGCGCCAGCAGTGAGGACCAAAGGGTCTACGAGCAGTACTTC. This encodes CASSEDQRVYEQYF.